A selection of T cell receptor beta chains follows, all from one sample in a study of T cells after posttransplantation cyclophosphamide. This table comes from immunoSEQ multiplex PCR, and its TCRdb copy is limited to in-frame clones, with some not included. Among 25,000 to 35,000 clones listed, about 90% were seen once. The material sequenced was PBMCs. These receptor sequences come from a middle-aged woman with a blood cancer, CMV-positive, and with a related stem cell donor. Both conserved end residues are part of each CDR3. D genes are given only for firm matches. Part of the rows lack a size; the others show once, few, many or a class for expanded clones.

v_call: TRBV19
clone_size: NA
j_call: TRBJ1-1
d_call: NA
cdr3_nt: TGTGCCAGTAGTATGGTTCAGGGCGGCACTGAAGCTTTCTTT
cdr3_aa: CASSMVQGGTEAFF

v_call: TRBV6-5
clone_size: NA
j_call: TRBJ1-5
d_call: NA
cdr3_nt: TGTGCCAGCAGTTACGTACAGGGACCCAATCAGCCCCAGCATTTT
cdr3_aa: CASSYVQGPNQPQHF

v_call: TRBV12-5
clone_size: NA
j_call: TRBJ1-2
d_call: NA
cdr3_nt: TGTGCTAGTGGTTTGGCTCGAATGGGGCACCTAATTAACTATGGCTACACCTTC
cdr3_aa: CASGLARMGHLINYGYTF

v_call: TRBV6-1
clone_size: NA
j_call: TRBJ1-6
d_call: TRBD1
cdr3_nt: TGTGCCAGCAGTGTACCACGGGACAGGGGTTACTCCTATAATTCCCCCCTCCACTTT
cdr3_aa: CASSVPRDRGYSYNSPLHF

v_call: TRBV11-2
clone_size: NA
j_call: TRBJ2-7
d_call: TRBD2
cdr3_nt: TGTGCCAGCACCTCGGGGGGGGTGCACGAGCAGTACTTC
cdr3_aa: CASTSGGVHEQYF

v_call: TRBV7-8
clone_size: NA
j_call: TRBJ2-7
d_call: TRBD1
cdr3_nt: TGTGCCAGCAGCTTCGGACAGGGGAGAAAGTACTACGAGCAGTACTTC
cdr3_aa: CASSFGQGRKYYEQYF

v_call: TRBV19
clone_size: few
j_call: TRBJ1-3
d_call: NA
cdr3_nt: TGTGCCAGTAGTATGACCAGGACTTCTGGAAACACCATATATTTT
cdr3_aa: CASSMTRTSGNTIYF

v_call: TRBV28
clone_size: few
j_call: TRBJ2-7
d_call: NA
cdr3_nt: TGTGCCAGCAGTTTAGACTGGGACGAGCAGTACTTC
cdr3_aa: CASSLDWDEQYF

v_call: TRBV27
clone_size: once
j_call: TRBJ2-1
d_call: NA
cdr3_nt: TGTGCCAGCAGTCTAATGGGGGCACTAGCGTACTCCTACAATGAGCAGTTCTTC
cdr3_aa: CASSLMGALAYSYNEQFF

v_call: TRBV4-3
clone_size: medium-sized
j_call: TRBJ1-4
d_call: NA
cdr3_nt: TGCGCCAGCAGCCAAGGGGTTCCGGGAGGGAATGAAAAACTGTTTTTT
cdr3_aa: CASSQGVPGGNEKLFF

v_call: TRBV6-5
clone_size: few
j_call: TRBJ1-4
d_call: NA
cdr3_nt: TGTGCCAGCAGTTACTCGGGGCCTCCTAATGAAAAACTGTTTTTT
cdr3_aa: CASSYSGPPNEKLFF

v_call: TRBV10-3
clone_size: NA
j_call: TRBJ2-3
d_call: NA
cdr3_nt: TGTGCCATCAGTGCTGTATCCGCAGATACGCAGTATTTT
cdr3_aa: CAISAVSADTQYF

v_call: TRBV5-1
clone_size: NA
j_call: TRBJ2-3
d_call: NA
cdr3_nt: TGCGCCAGCAGCCCCAGGGGATTCCCAGATACGCAGTATTTT
cdr3_aa: CASSPRGFPDTQYF

v_call: TRBV7-9
clone_size: NA
j_call: TRBJ1-1
d_call: NA
cdr3_nt: TGTGCCAGCAGCTTAGCGCGGGGCCTGAACACTGAAGCTTTCTTT
cdr3_aa: CASSLARGLNTEAFF

v_call: TRBV7-9
clone_size: NA
j_call: TRBJ1-5
d_call: NA
cdr3_nt: TGTGCCAGCAGTCAAGACAGGCGCAATCAGCCCCAGCATTTT
cdr3_aa: CASSQDRRNQPQHF

v_call: TRBV9
clone_size: NA
j_call: TRBJ1-1
d_call: NA
cdr3_nt: TGTGCCAGCAGCGTAGGAACAGGGATGAACACTGAAGCTTTCTTT
cdr3_aa: CASSVGTGMNTEAFF

v_call: TRBV7-2
clone_size: NA
j_call: TRBJ1-1
d_call: NA
cdr3_nt: TGTGCCAGCAGCTTAGCTAGCGGAATTGAAGCTTTCTTT
cdr3_aa: CASSLASGIEAFF

v_call: TRBV7-9
clone_size: NA
j_call: TRBJ1-4
d_call: TRBD1
cdr3_nt: TGTGCCAGCAGCCCGGGACAGGTGTATGAAAAACTGTTTTTT
cdr3_aa: CASSPGQVYEKLFF

v_call: TRBV11-2
clone_size: NA
j_call: TRBJ2-1
d_call: TRBD2
cdr3_nt: TGTGCCAGCAGCTTAGATGGGTTGACTAGCGGGGGCGTCATGGGAAATGAGCAGTTCTTC
cdr3_aa: CASSLDGLTSGGVMGNEQFF

v_call: TRBV7-9
clone_size: NA
j_call: TRBJ2-3
d_call: NA
cdr3_nt: TGTGCCAGCCCCTCCCAGAGCACAGATACGCAGTATTTT
cdr3_aa: CASPSQSTDTQYF

v_call: TRBV6-5
clone_size: NA
j_call: TRBJ2-7
d_call: TRBD2
cdr3_nt: TGTGCCAGCAGTCCGACCGGGACTAGCTCCTACGAGCAGTACTTC
cdr3_aa: CASSPTGTSSYEQYF

v_call: TRBV4-2
clone_size: NA
j_call: TRBJ1-1
d_call: TRBD1
cdr3_nt: TGTGCCAGCAGCCAAGTAGTGCCAGGGGGCCAGAACACTGAAGCTTTCTTT
cdr3_aa: CASSQVVPGGQNTEAFF

v_call: TRBV28
clone_size: NA
j_call: TRBJ1-5
d_call: TRBD1
cdr3_nt: TGTGCCAGCACCTCGCGAGAGGACAGGGCTGACGGCAATCAGCCCCAGCATTTT
cdr3_aa: CASTSREDRADGNQPQHF

v_call: TRBV29-1
clone_size: NA
j_call: TRBJ1-4
d_call: TRBD1
cdr3_nt: TGCAGCGTTGGCAGGACAGGGGGTGAAAAACTGTTTTTT
cdr3_aa: CSVGRTGGEKLFF

v_call: TRBV29-1
clone_size: NA
j_call: TRBJ2-7
d_call: NA
cdr3_nt: TGCAGCGTCAGGGACGAGCAGTACTTC
cdr3_aa: CSVRDEQYF

v_call: TRBV28
clone_size: few
j_call: TRBJ1-4
d_call: NA
cdr3_nt: TGTGCCAGCAGTTTTACAGGGAAGGGAGAAAAACTGTTTTTT
cdr3_aa: CASSFTGKGEKLFF

v_call: TRBV6-1
clone_size: NA
j_call: TRBJ2-1
d_call: NA
cdr3_nt: TGTGCCAGCAGTGTGGGACTGAGCTCCTACAATGAGCAGTTCTTC
cdr3_aa: CASSVGLSSYNEQFF

v_call: TRBV7-2
clone_size: NA
j_call: TRBJ2-7
d_call: TRBD2
cdr3_nt: TGTGCCAGCAGCTCCCCTAGCGGGTTGAACTCCTACGAGCAGTACTTC
cdr3_aa: CASSSPSGLNSYEQYF

v_call: TRBV4-2
clone_size: NA
j_call: TRBJ2-7
d_call: NA
cdr3_nt: TGTGCCAGCAGCCCTAAAACAGGGCTATCCTACGAGCAGTACTTC
cdr3_aa: CASSPKTGLSYEQYF

v_call: TRBV19
clone_size: NA
j_call: TRBJ2-2
d_call: TRBD1
cdr3_nt: TGTGCCAGTAGTATTGTCGGGACAGGGGTATCCGGGGAGCTGTTTTTT
cdr3_aa: CASSIVGTGVSGELFF

v_call: TRBV7-8
clone_size: NA
j_call: TRBJ2-5
d_call: TRBD2
cdr3_nt: TGTGCCAGCAGCTTAGGTGCTAGCGGGGGGCGGGAGCAGTACTTC
cdr3_aa: CASSLGASGGREQYF

v_call: TRBV25-1
clone_size: NA
j_call: TRBJ2-7
d_call: NA
cdr3_nt: TGTGCCAGCAGTGAGACGACAGCTAGTTCCTACGAGCAGTACTTC
cdr3_aa: CASSETTASSYEQYF

v_call: TRBV6-7
clone_size: NA
j_call: TRBJ1-3
d_call: NA
cdr3_nt: TGTGCCAGCAGTTACAATCAAGGAGGGGTAGGTTTTATGACTGGAAACACCATATATTTT
cdr3_aa: CASSYNQGGVGFMTGNTIYF

v_call: TRBV7-2
clone_size: NA
j_call: TRBJ1-1
d_call: NA
cdr3_nt: TGTGCCAGCAGCTTCCGCCGTGGGGACACTCAAGCTTTCTTT
cdr3_aa: CASSFRRGDTQAFF

v_call: TRBV7-8
clone_size: NA
j_call: TRBJ2-1
d_call: NA
cdr3_nt: TGTGCCAGCAGCTTAGCGGAGGGGCCGACCTACAATGAGCAGTTCTTC
cdr3_aa: CASSLAEGPTYNEQFF

v_call: TRBV6-4
clone_size: few
j_call: TRBJ1-6
d_call: NA
cdr3_nt: TGTGCCAGCAGTGACTCGGAACAGGGCGGTTCACCCCTCCACTTT
cdr3_aa: CASSDSEQGGSPLHF

v_call: TRBV11-2
clone_size: NA
j_call: TRBJ2-1
d_call: TRBD2
cdr3_nt: TGTGCCAGCAGCTTGGGACTAGCGGGTATTGAGCAGTTCTTC
cdr3_aa: CASSLGLAGIEQFF

v_call: TRBV7-3
clone_size: NA
j_call: TRBJ2-1
d_call: NA
cdr3_nt: TGTGCCAGCAGCGCCGGGTATCAGAACGACAATGAGCAGTTCTTC
cdr3_aa: CASSAGYQNDNEQFF

v_call: TRBV2
clone_size: NA
j_call: TRBJ2-6
d_call: NA
cdr3_nt: TGTGCCAGCAGTACCCTCACCACGGGGTCTGGGGCCAACGTCCTGACTTTC
cdr3_aa: CASSTLTTGSGANVLTF

v_call: TRBV10-3
clone_size: NA
j_call: TRBJ2-2
d_call: NA
cdr3_nt: TGTGCCATCAGCCCACAACAGGGAGGGACCGGGGAGCTGTTTTTT
cdr3_aa: CAISPQQGGTGELFF

v_call: TRBV13
clone_size: NA
j_call: TRBJ2-5
d_call: TRBD2
cdr3_nt: TGTGCCAGCATCCTTAGCGGGGGGGCCACGCAAGAGACCCAGTACTTC
cdr3_aa: CASILSGGATQETQYF

v_call: TRBV11-2
clone_size: NA
j_call: TRBJ2-1
d_call: TRBD2
cdr3_nt: TGTGCCAGCAGCTTACTAGCGGGGGGTTACAATGAGCAGTTCTTC
cdr3_aa: CASSLLAGGYNEQFF

v_call: TRBV6-4
clone_size: NA
j_call: TRBJ2-3
d_call: TRBD2
cdr3_nt: TGTGCCAGCAGACGGGACTACACAGATACGCAGTATTTT
cdr3_aa: CASRRDYTDTQYF

v_call: TRBV19
clone_size: once
j_call: TRBJ1-2
d_call: NA
cdr3_nt: TGTGCCAGTAGTCCCACAGGTACAAATGGCTACACCTTC
cdr3_aa: CASSPTGTNGYTF

v_call: TRBV5-4
clone_size: NA
j_call: TRBJ1-1
d_call: TRBD1
cdr3_nt: TGTGCCAGCAGCATACCCGGGACAGGGGGAAACACTGAAGCTTTCTTT
cdr3_aa: CASSIPGTGGNTEAFF

v_call: TRBV6-5
clone_size: few
j_call: TRBJ1-3
d_call: NA
cdr3_nt: TGTGCCAGCAGTCCCTCGGGACTACGGAACACCATATATTTT
cdr3_aa: CASSPSGLRNTIYF

v_call: TRBV7-9
clone_size: NA
j_call: TRBJ2-2
d_call: TRBD1
cdr3_nt: TGTGCCAGCAGCTCAGACAGGGGTAAAACCGGGGAGCTGTTTTTT
cdr3_aa: CASSSDRGKTGELFF

v_call: TRBV19
clone_size: NA
j_call: TRBJ2-3
d_call: NA
cdr3_nt: TGTGCCAGTAGTATCATTCGGGGGGCTAGCACAGATACGCAGTATTTT
cdr3_aa: CASSIIRGASTDTQYF

v_call: TRBV6-5
clone_size: NA
j_call: TRBJ2-7
d_call: NA
cdr3_nt: TGTGCCAGCAGAAGATTTACAGGGCCGTACGAGCAGTACTTC
cdr3_aa: CASRRFTGPYEQYF

v_call: TRBV19
clone_size: NA
j_call: TRBJ1-2
d_call: NA
cdr3_nt: TGTGCCAGTAGTTTCGGGGGGAGCTACACCTTC
cdr3_aa: CASSFGGSYTF

v_call: TRBV12-5
clone_size: NA
j_call: TRBJ2-3
d_call: TRBD2
cdr3_nt: TGTGCTAGTGGTTCCTACCACGGCGGGGGGGCGGGAGATACGCAGTATTTT
cdr3_aa: CASGSYHGGGAGDTQYF

v_call: TRBV21-1
clone_size: NA
j_call: TRBJ1-6
d_call: NA
cdr3_nt: TGTGCCAGCAGCAGAGGGGACGGGGGAAGATCACCCCTCCACTTT
cdr3_aa: CASSRGDGGRSPLHF

v_call: TRBV7-2
clone_size: NA
j_call: TRBJ1-2
d_call: TRBD1
cdr3_nt: TGTGCCAGCAGCCTAAGTGTCCGGGACAGGGAGGGTGGCTACACCTTC
cdr3_aa: CASSLSVRDREGGYTF

v_call: TRBV28
clone_size: NA
j_call: TRBJ2-3
d_call: NA
cdr3_nt: TGTGCCAGCAGTTTACCTTTCTCAGATACGCAGTATTTT
cdr3_aa: CASSLPFSDTQYF